This TCR beta chain was sequenced in a study of T cells in tumors after PD-1 blockade. Study findings and constraints: Peripheral recruitment is suggested, as some novel exhausted tumor clones were in pre-treatment blood.

Profiling relied on immunoSEQ multiplex PCR, and the TCRdb table lists in-frame clones only, not all of them. Of about 34,000 clones in the sample, 73% were seen once. A note on this clone: Its target is not known.

The CDR3 is 15 amino acids. The V end lost 2 bases, the J end lost 4 bases, and 12 bases lay between the germline ends. Germline values: CDR1 MDHEN, CDR2 SYDVKM. Input was roughly 600 ng to 6,004 ng of genomic DNA from tumor or blood. The chain joins TRBV28 to TRBJ1-5; D is uncertain. The receptor was derived from a human donor with basal cell carcinoma. This specimen consisted of PBMCs, obtained after anti-PD-1 treatment. The CDR3 region has the DNA TGTGCCAGCAGTTTACCCAGTGCCGAAAATCAGCCCCAGCATTTT. This encodes CASSLPSAENQPQHF.